One and the same sample provided the 4 T cell receptor beta chains below, sequenced in a study of a mutant IDH1 vaccine in newly diagnosed glioma. Assay used: immunoSEQ multiplex PCR; TCRdb lists only in-frame clones, some missing. The sample holds 25,000 to 30,000 clones; approximately 88% are singletons and the top ten take 15% to 25%. Documented time point: week 5, during vaccination. Alongside topical imiquimod, each dose of vaccine comprised 300 ug of mutant IDH1 20-mer peptide. For these TCRs, the target antigens are not known. Sequencing was performed on PBMCs, taken from a glioma patient whose treatment included an IDH1 peptide vaccine. The source is a man aged 18-30 years with glioma.

The chain is built from TRBV13 and TRBJ1-4, with 9 bases matching TRBD1. Per germline, CDR1 PRHDT and CDR2 FYEKMQ (reference sequence). V was clipped by 3 bases and J by 7 bases; unmatched bases: 6. The CDR3 is 15 amino acids. In DNA, the CDR3 is TGTGCCAGCAGCTTCGGACGGGACAGGGCTGAAAAACTGTTTTTT. This encodes CASSFGRDRAEKLFF.

This clone came up a few times. This chain joins TRBV4-2 and TRBJ2-7; D is perhaps TRBD2 (5 bases). V lost 1 base to trimming and J lost 6 bases, with 7 bases between them. Germline CDR1 and CDR2: LGHNA and YNFKEQ. The CDR3 has 12 amino acids. CDR3 in DNA: TGTGCCAGCAGCCAAGTAGAGGGCGAGCAGTACTTC. This translates into CASSQVEGEQYF.

As to this clone: The sample has other DNA sequences that encode this CDR3 too. V is TRBV4-3 and J is TRBJ1-5; a possible D gene is TRBD1 (6 bases). This CDR3 has 15 amino acids. With 0 bases removed from V and 0 bases from J, the gap between germline ends came to 6 bases. Germline values: CDR1 LGHNA, CDR2 YSLEER. The CDR3 DNA is TGCGCCAGCAGCCAAGACAGGGGTAGCAATCAGCCCCAGCATTTT. The encoded protein is CASSQDRGSNQPQHF.

The chain links TRBV6-1 to TRBJ1-2; TRBD1 matches at 10 bases. Trimming removed 0 bases from V and 8 bases from J; junction bases left unmatched: 3. The CDR3 contains 14 residues. CDR1 is MNHNS and CDR2 is SASEGT in the germline V gene. The CDR3 nucleotides read TGTGCCAGCAGTGAAGCCGGACAGGGGGGAGGCTACACCTTC. As protein: CASSEAGQGGGYTF.